This T cell receptor (beta chain) was recorded in a study of T cell responses to AZD1222 COVID-19 vaccine. General observations from the study: Reportedly, nearly half the spike-specific TCRs target unmutated variant regions.

This table comes from immunoSEQ multiplex PCR, and its TCRdb copy is limited to in-frame clones, with some not included. The data contain 95,000 to 150,000 clones, roughly 89% of them singletons. A single count supports this clone. The antigen is unknown. The CDR3 has 21 residues. Trimming cost V 6 bases and J 4 bases; bases outside gene matches: 24. Looked up from germline, CDR1 is SNHLY and CDR2 is FYNNEI. This clonotype was sampled from an adult in good health. This chain uses TRBV2 with TRBJ1-4; 9 bases fit TRBD1. This specimen consisted of peripheral blood, obtained on day 0 of AZD1222 vaccination. The CDR3, as DNA: TGTGCCAGCAGCGGTCCCGGGACAGGGTTTGTCGGCACAGACGATAATGAAAAACTGTTTTTT. Its protein is CASSGPGTGFVGTDDNEKLFF.